This T cell receptor (beta chain) was found in a study of blood T cells in healthy people across ages. On the study more broadly: There was about one barcoded beta molecule captured by template switching per two T cells. Overall study results and limits: Naive CD4+ cells and diversity were both higher in long-lived donors than in aged donors.

Together with a sample-barcoded 5' primer, a J-beta primer mix was included in a second PCR lasting about 6 to 11 cycles. Per sample, CDR3-containing paired-end reads numbered at least 2.5 million. MiXCR was run by TCRdb on the 5' RACE reads, yielding one entry per CDR3 protein. The table lists over a million distinct CDR3 sequences, approximately 59% of them singletons. This clonotype was detected once. Its specificity is unknown. This TCR was sampled from a man aged 18 to 35 in good health. Input material: blood.

CDR3 coding DNA: TGCAGTGCTAGTGTGGGGACAGGGGGCTTGGAGACCCAGTACTTC. It translates to CSASVGTGGLETQYF. V and J are TRBV20-1 and TRBJ2-7; 12 nucleotides agree with TRBD1. The better agreement between TRBJ2-5 and the DNA end casts doubt on the J call. Per the germline V gene, CDR1 is DFQATT and CDR2 is SNEGSKA (reference sequence). CDR3 length equals 15 residues.